A selection of T cell receptor beta chains follows, all from one sample in a study of blood T cell repertoires in COVID-19. Repertoires were generated with immunoSEQ multiplex PCR, while TCRdb's copy carries only in-frame clones and drops some. The top ten hold over 5% of the sample, which has about 28,000 clones, roughly 87% seen once. The sample comprised peripheral blood. These receptor sequences come from a man aged 60 to 69 with active COVID-19. CDR3s include the opening cysteine and the closing phenylalanine or tryptophan. A D gene is named only where the DNA matches it firmly. Expanded clones are given a class, and other clones once, few, many or no size at all.

j_call v_call d_call clone_size cdr3_aa cdr3_nt
TRBJ2-5 TRBV5-1 - once CASSSRDWQETQYF TGCGCCAGCAGCTCCAGGGACTGGCAAGAGACCCAGTACTTC
TRBJ2-7 TRBV7-3 TRBD1 - CASSLGTGGIGSYEQYF TGTGCCAGCAGCTTGGGGACAGGGGGCATCGGTTCGTACGAGCAGTACTTC
TRBJ2-3 TRBV3-1/TRBV3-2 TRBD2 - CASSQDWRLAGGEDTQYF TGTGCCAGCAGCCAAGATTGGAGACTAGCGGGGGGCGAAGATACGCAGTATTTT
TRBJ1-1 TRBV27 - - CASSLIRNTEAFF TGTGCCAGCAGTTTAATCAGGAACACTGAAGCTTTCTTT
TRBJ1-1 TRBV7-3 - once CASSSSSPPGPAFF TGTGCCAGCAGCTCTTCCTCCCCTCCGGGTCCAGCTTTCTTT
TRBJ1-2 TRBV6-5 TRBD1 - CATEDREGFVYGYTF TGTGCCACCGAGGACAGGGAGGGATTTGTCTATGGCTACACCTTC
TRBJ2-7 TRBV28 TRBD2 - CASVKAASGYEQYF TGTGCCAGCGTCAAGGCGGCTAGCGGCTACGAGCAGTACTTC
TRBJ1-3 TRBV12-3/TRBV12-4 - - CASSTTGNTIYF TGTGCCAGCAGTACAACGGGAAACACCATATATTTT
TRBJ1-4 TRBV6-5 - - CASRSGPATNEKLFF TGTGCCAGCAGATCAGGGCCGGCAACTAATGAAAAACTGTTTTTT
TRBJ1-2 TRBV7-9 - - CASTSQVSYGYTF TGTGCCAGCACTTCACAGGTATCCTATGGCTACACCTTC
TRBJ1-1 TRBV6-5 - once CASSYRRGEAFF TGTGCCAGCAGTTACAGAAGGGGTGAAGCTTTCTTT
TRBJ1-5 TRBV4-1 - - CASSRGAQPQHF TGCGCCAGCAGCCGGGGAGCCCAGCCCCAGCATTTT
TRBJ2-2 TRBV3-1/TRBV3-2 - once CASSRNRDFTGELFF TGTGCCAGCAGCAGAAACAGGGATTTCACCGGGGAGCTGTTTTTT
TRBJ2-7 TRBV6-6 - - CANSYPNRVSNEQYF TGTGCCAACAGTTACCCCAACCGGGTATCCAACGAGCAGTACTTC
TRBJ2-4 TRBV6-4 - - CASKRLATQLAKNIQYF TGTGCCAGCAAAAGACTGGCGACCCAACTAGCCAAAAACATTCAGTACTTC
TRBJ2-2 TRBV9 - once CASSVARAYTGELFF TGTGCCAGCAGCGTAGCCAGGGCGTACACCGGGGAGCTGTTTTTT
TRBJ2-3 TRBV7-9 - - CASSLTGGKSTDTQYF TGTGCCAGCAGCCTTACCGGAGGGAAGAGCACAGATACGCAGTATTTT
TRBJ2-3 TRBV11-2 TRBD2 - CASSLSAGVGTDTQYF TGTGCCAGCAGCTTATCGGCGGGGGTCGGCACAGATACGCAGTATTTT
TRBJ2-1 TRBV18 TRBD1 - CASSPWTGEEQFF TGTGCCAGCTCCCCCTGGACAGGGGAAGAGCAGTTCTTC
TRBJ1-1 TRBV3-1/TRBV3-2 TRBD1 once CASSRTTGGRAEAFF TGTGCCAGCAGCCGCACCACAGGGGGCAGGGCTGAAGCTTTCTTT
TRBJ2-5 TRBV5-1 - - CASSFQSQKETQYF TGCGCCAGCAGCTTCCAATCCCAAAAAGAGACCCAGTACTTC
TRBJ2-7 TRBV6-5 - - CASKLLYEQYF TGTGCCAGCAAATTACTTTACGAGCAGTACTTC
TRBJ2-1 TRBV2 - - CASSERQGRGNEQFF TGTGCCAGCAGTGAAAGACAGGGTCGGGGGAATGAGCAGTTCTTC
TRBJ1-1 TRBV4-2 - - CASSQESRPEEAFF TGTGCCAGCAGCCAAGAGTCTCGCCCAGAAGAAGCTTTCTTT
TRBJ1-3 TRBV7-6 - - CASSLSLLGGSGNTIYF TGTGCCAGCAGCTTGTCCCTGCTAGGGGGCTCTGGAAACACCATATATTTT
TRBJ2-1 TRBV19 TRBD2 - CASSLSGGISYNEQFF TGTGCCAGTAGTTTGAGCGGGGGGATTTCCTACAATGAGCAGTTCTTC
TRBJ2-6 TRBV19 - - CASRSSGSGANVLTF TGTGCCAGTAGGTCATCGGGCTCTGGGGCCAACGTCCTGACTTTC
TRBJ2-1 TRBV5-4 - - CASSRNSRIEQFF TGTGCCAGCAGCCGGAACTCCAGGATTGAGCAGTTCTTC
TRBJ2-3 TRBV11-2 TRBD1 - CASSSDRGFSTDTQYF TGTGCCAGCAGCTCGGACAGGGGATTTAGCACAGATACGCAGTATTTT
TRBJ1-3 TRBV7-9 TRBD1 - CASSLEIGTAGNTIYF TGTGCCAGCAGCTTAGAGATCGGGACAGCCGGAAACACCATATATTTT
TRBJ2-3 TRBV3-1/TRBV3-2 - - CASSPRGTDTQYF TGTGCCAGCAGCCCCCGGGGCACAGATACGCAGTATTTT
TRBJ1-1 TRBV4-1 TRBD1 - CASSQTGGLTEAFF TGCGCCAGCAGCCAGACAGGGGGGTTGACTGAAGCTTTCTTT
TRBJ2-3 TRBV7-9 TRBD2 - CASSSPAGVGTDTQYF TGTGCCAGCAGCTCTCCAGCGGGGGTGGGCACAGATACGCAGTATTTT
TRBJ2-2 TRBV5-1 TRBD2 few CASSWTSDTGELFF TGCGCCAGCAGCTGGACTAGCGACACCGGGGAGCTGTTTTTT
TRBJ2-7 TRBV15 TRBD1 - CATSRSPGQIYEQYF TGTGCCACCAGCAGGTCACCGGGACAGATTTACGAGCAGTACTTC
TRBJ2-1 TRBV28 TRBD1 - CASTTPLGTGGNNEQFF TGTGCCAGCACCACACCCCTGGGGACAGGGGGTAACAATGAGCAGTTCTTC
TRBJ2-7 TRBV9 TRBD2 - CASSVGAGEGEQYF TGTGCCAGCAGCGTAGGAGCGGGGGAAGGCGAGCAGTACTTC
TRBJ2-2 TRBV30 - - CAWSFGIAATGELFF TGTGCCTGGTCTTTCGGGATAGCGGCCACCGGGGAGCTGTTTTTT
TRBJ2-7 TRBV7-3 TRBD1 - CASSLHRGAEQYF TGTGCCAGCAGCTTACACAGGGGTGCCGAGCAGTACTTC
TRBJ1-1 TRBV6-5 TRBD1 - CASGRGTEQKKAFF TGTGCCAGCGGGAGAGGGACAGAGCAAAAGAAAGCTTTCTTT
TRBJ1-3 TRBV5-1 - - CASSPRPGGGNTIYF TGCGCCAGCAGCCCCCGACCCGGGGGTGGAAACACCATATATTTT
TRBJ2-3 TRBV5-1 - - CASSLVPGTDTQYF TGCGCCAGCAGCTTGGTTCCGGGCACAGATACGCAGTATTTT
TRBJ2-1 TRBV19 TRBD2 - CASSGLAGGRNEQFF TGTGCCAGTAGCGGACTAGCGGGGGGGCGTAATGAGCAGTTCTTC
TRBJ2-2 TRBV7-9 - - CASSLWPEVATGELFF TGTGCCAGCAGCTTATGGCCAGAGGTGGCCACCGGGGAGCTGTTTTTT
TRBJ2-3 TRBV7-3 TRBD2 - CASSLSGGAWDTQYF TGTGCCAGCAGCTTAAGCGGGGGGGCCTGGGATACGCAGTATTTT
TRBJ2-7 TRBV5-1 - - CASSFPGDNEQYF TGCGCCAGCAGCTTCCCGGGAGACAACGAGCAGTACTTC
TRBJ1-6 TRBV2 - - CASNPLSQANSPLHF TGTGCCAGCAATCCCCTCAGCCAGGCTAATTCACCCCTCCACTTT
TRBJ2-7 TRBV6-5 TRBD2 - CASSFRLANYEQYF TGTGCCAGCAGTTTCCGACTAGCTAACTACGAGCAGTACTTC
TRBJ2-1 TRBV7-3 TRBD2 once CASSSIAGYDEQFF TGTGCCAGCAGCTCAATAGCGGGGTACGATGAGCAGTTCTTC
TRBJ1-2 TRBV5-1 - - CASSLARQSNDGYTF TGCGCCAGCAGCTTGGCCAGGCAGTCTAACGATGGCTACACCTTC
TRBJ1-2 TRBV9 - - CASSVGQDGYTF TGTGCCAGCAGCGTAGGACAGGATGGCTACACCTTC
TRBJ1-1 TRBV12-3/TRBV12-4 TRBD1 - CASSTDRVRAFF TGTGCCAGCAGTACCGACAGGGTACGAGCTTTCTTT
TRBJ1-1 TRBV30 - - CAWSVSHLGEAFF TGTGCCTGGAGTGTATCACACCTCGGGGAAGCTTTCTTT
TRBJ1-3 TRBV29-1 - - CSVDVTGTSGNTIYF TGCAGCGTTGATGTTACAGGGACCTCTGGAAACACCATATATTTT
TRBJ1-1 TRBV19 - - CASSISGNTEAFF TGTGCCAGTAGTATAAGCGGGAACACTGAAGCTTTCTTT